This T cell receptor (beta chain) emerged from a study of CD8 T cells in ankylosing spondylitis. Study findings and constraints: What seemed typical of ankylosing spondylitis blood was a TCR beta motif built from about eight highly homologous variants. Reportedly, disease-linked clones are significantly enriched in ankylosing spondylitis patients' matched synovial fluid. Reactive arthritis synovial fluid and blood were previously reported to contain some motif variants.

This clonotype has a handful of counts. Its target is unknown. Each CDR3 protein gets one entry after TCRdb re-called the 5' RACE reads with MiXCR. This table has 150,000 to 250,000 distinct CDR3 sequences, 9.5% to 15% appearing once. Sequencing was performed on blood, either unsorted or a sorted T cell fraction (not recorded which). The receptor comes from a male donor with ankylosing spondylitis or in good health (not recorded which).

CDR3 loop: CSARQGNSYEQYF. CDR3 nucleotide sequence: TGCAGTGCAAGACAGGGGAACTCCTACGAGCAGTACTTC. The J gene is TRBJ2-7, the V gene TRBV20-1; TRBD1 agrees at 8 bases. This CDR3 has 13 amino acids. Germline-derived CDR1 and CDR2 are DFQATT and SNEGSKA (reference sequence). J gave up 0 bases and V 6 bases, and 4 bases lay outside the gene matches.